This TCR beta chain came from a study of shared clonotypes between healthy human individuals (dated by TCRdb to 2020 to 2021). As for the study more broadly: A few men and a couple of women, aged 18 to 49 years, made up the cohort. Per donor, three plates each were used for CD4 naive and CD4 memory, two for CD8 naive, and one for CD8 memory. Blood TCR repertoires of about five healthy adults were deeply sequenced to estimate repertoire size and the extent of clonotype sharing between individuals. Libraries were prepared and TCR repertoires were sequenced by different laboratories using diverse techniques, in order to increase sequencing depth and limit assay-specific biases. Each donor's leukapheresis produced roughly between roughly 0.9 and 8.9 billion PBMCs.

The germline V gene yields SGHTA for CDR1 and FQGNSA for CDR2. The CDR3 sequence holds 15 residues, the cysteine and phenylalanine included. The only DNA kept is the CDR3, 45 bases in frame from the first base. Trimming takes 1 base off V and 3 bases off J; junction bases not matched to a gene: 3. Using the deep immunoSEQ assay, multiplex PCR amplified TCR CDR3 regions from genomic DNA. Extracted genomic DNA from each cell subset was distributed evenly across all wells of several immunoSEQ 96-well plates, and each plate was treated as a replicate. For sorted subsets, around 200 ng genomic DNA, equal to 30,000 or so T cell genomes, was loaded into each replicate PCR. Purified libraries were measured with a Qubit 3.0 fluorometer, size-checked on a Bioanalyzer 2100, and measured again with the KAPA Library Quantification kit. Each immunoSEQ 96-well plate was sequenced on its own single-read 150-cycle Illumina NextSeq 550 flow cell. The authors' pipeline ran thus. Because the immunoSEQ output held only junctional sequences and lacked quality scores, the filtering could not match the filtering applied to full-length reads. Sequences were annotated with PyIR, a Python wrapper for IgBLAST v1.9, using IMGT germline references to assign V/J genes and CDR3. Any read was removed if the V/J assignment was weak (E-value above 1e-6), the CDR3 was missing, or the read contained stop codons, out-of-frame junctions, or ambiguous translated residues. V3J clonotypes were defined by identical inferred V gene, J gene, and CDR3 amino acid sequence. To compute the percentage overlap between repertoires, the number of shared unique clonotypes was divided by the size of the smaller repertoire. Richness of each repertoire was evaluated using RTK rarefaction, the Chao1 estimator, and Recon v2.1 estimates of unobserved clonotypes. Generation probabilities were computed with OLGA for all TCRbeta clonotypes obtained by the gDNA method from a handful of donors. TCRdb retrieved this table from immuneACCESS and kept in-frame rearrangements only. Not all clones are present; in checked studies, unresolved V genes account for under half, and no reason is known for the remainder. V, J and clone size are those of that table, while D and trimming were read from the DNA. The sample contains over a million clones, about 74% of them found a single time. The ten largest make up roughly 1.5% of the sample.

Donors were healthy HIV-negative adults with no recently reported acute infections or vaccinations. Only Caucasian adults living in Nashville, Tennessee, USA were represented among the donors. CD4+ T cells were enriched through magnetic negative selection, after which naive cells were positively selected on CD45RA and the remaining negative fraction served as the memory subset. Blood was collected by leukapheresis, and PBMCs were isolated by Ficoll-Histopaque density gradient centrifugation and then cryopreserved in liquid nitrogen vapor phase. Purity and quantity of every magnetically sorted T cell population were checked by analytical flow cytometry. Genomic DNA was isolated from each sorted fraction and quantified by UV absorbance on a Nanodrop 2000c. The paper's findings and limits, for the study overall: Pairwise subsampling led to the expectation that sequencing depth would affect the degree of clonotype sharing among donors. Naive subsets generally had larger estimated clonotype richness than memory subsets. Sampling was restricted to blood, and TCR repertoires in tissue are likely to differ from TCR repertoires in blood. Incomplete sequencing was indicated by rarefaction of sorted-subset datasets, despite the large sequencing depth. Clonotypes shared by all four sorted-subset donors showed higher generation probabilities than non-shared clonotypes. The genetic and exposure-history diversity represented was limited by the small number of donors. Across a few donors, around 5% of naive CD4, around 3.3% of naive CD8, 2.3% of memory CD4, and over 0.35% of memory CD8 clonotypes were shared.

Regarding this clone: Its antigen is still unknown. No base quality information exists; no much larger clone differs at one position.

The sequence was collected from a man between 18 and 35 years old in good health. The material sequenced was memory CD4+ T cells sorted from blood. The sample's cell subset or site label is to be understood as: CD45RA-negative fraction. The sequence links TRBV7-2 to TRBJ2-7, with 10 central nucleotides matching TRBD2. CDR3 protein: CASSLDTSGIYEQYF. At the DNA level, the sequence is TGTGCCAGCAGCTTAGATACTAGCGGGATCTACGAGCAGTACTTC.